This T cell receptor beta chain was captured by sequencing in a study of regulatory T cells in long-lasting Graves disease. Regarding the study as a whole: Persistent Graves' disease cases displayed lower TCR diversity than newly diagnosed ones.

To make TCR beta libraries, researchers used iRepertoire HTBI primers and Arm-PCR of CDR3 regions. TCRdb fed the multiplex PCR reads into MiXCR, producing one record per CDR3 protein. The sample consists of 450,000 to 650,000 distinct CDR3 sequences, roughly 16% of them appearing once. Germline CDR1 is MNHEY and CDR2 is SVGEGT. Deletions cut 0 bases from V and 9 bases from J, with 6 bases between. This CDR3 has 12 residues. A remark on this clonotype: Its antigen is still unknown.

Time point indicated: newly diagnosed GD, antithyroid drugs for less than 3 months. Isolated PBMC RNA provided the starting material for the TCR library. The data also belong to a second study, concerning T cells in Graves' hyperthyroidism and ophthalmopathy. Turning to that study: An initial round of RT-PCR targeting the TCR CDR3 relied on the HTBI primer set. Blood also held most thyroid clonotypes expanded beyond 0.001.

The starting material was peripheral blood mononuclear cells (PBMCs), obtained at new diagnosis, from a patient treated with antithyroid drugs. The TCR comes from a woman aged 35-60 years with Graves disease. This rearrangement joins TRBV6-2 or TRBV6-3 to TRBJ2-1; D remains ambiguous. CDR3 sequence reads: CASSYSIGEQFF. The CDR3 nucleotides read TGTGCCAGCAGTTACTCGATCGGTGAGCAGTTCTTC.